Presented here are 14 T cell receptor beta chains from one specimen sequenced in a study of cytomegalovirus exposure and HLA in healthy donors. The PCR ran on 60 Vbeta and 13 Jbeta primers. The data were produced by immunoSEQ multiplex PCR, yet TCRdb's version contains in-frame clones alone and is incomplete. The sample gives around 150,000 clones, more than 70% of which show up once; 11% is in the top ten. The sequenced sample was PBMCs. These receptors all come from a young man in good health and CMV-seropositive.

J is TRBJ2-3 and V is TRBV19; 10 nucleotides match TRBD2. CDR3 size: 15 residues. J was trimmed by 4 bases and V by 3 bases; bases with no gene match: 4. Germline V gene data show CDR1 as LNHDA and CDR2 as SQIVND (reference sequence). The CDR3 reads CASSISSGSADTQYF. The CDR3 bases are TGTGCCAGTAGTATCTCTAGCGGGAGCGCAGATACGCAGTATTTT.

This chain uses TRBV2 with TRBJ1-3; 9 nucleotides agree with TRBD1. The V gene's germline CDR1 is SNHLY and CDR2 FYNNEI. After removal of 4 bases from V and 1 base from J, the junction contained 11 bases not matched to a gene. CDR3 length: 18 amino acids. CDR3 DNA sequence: TGTGCCAGCAGTGGACCCGGGACAGGGTTACCTTCTGGAAACACCATATATTTT. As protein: CASSGPGTGLPSGNTIYF.

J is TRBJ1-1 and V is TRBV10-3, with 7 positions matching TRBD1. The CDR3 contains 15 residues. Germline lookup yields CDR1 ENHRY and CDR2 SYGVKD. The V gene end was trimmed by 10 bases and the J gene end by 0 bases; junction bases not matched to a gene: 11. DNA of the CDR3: TGTGCCACGAAGAAGACGGGACAGTTGAACACTGAAGCTTTCTTT. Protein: CATKKTGQLNTEAFF.

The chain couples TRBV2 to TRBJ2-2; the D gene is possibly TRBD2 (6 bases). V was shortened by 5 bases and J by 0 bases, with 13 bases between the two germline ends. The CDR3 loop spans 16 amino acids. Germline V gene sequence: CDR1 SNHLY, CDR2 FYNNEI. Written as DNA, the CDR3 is TGTGCCAGCAGTCCCCGCGGGGATACGAACACCGGGGAGCTGTTTTTT. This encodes CASSPRGDTNTGELFF.

In nucleotides, the CDR3 is TGTGCCAGCAGTGTACAACAGGGGGCTAACACTGAAGCTTTCTTT. It is translated as CASSVQQGANTEAFF. This chain uses TRBV6-1 with TRBJ1-1, with 9 bases matching TRBD1. The CDR3 length is 15 residues. CDR1 is MNHNS, CDR2 SASEGT, per germline. V shed 4 bases, J shed 2 bases, and the junction held 5 bases outside the gene matches.

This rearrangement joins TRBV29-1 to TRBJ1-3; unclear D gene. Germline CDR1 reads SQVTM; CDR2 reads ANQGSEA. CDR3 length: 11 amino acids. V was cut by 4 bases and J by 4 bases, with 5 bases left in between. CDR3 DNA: TGCAGCGTTGGGCAGGGAAACACCATATATTTT. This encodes CSVGQGNTIYF.

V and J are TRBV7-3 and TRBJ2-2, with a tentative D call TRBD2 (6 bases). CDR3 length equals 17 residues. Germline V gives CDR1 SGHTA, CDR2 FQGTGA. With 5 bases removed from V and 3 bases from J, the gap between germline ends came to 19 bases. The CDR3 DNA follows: TGTGCCAGCAGCCCCTTCCGATCGGGAGATGACACCGGGGAGCTGTTTTTT. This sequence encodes CASSPFRSGDDTGELFF.

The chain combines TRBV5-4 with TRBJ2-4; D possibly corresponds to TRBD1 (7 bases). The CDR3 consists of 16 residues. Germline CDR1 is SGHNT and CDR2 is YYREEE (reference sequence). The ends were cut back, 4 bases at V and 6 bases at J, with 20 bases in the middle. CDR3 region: CASSHAGRGQTNIQYF. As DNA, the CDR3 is TGTGCCAGCAGCCACGCCGGGCGGGGACAGACAAACATTCAGTACTTC.

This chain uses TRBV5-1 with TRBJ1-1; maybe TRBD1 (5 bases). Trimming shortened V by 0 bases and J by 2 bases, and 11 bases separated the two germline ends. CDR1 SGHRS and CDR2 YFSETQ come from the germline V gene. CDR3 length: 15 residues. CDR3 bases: TGCGCCAGCAGCTTGGCCGTAGGGGCTAACACTGAAGCTTTCTTT. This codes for CASSLAVGANTEAFF. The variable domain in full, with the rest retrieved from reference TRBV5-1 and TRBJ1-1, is KAGVTQTPRYLIKTRGQQVTLSCSPISGHRSVSWYQQTPGQGLQFLFEYFSETQRNKGNFPGRFSGRQFSNSRSEMNVSTLELGDSALYLCASSLAVGANTEAFFGQGTRLTVV.

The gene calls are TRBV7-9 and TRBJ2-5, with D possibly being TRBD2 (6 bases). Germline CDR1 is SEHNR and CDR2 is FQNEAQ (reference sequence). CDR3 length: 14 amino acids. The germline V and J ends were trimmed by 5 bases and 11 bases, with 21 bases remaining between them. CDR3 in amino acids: CASSRRTESGEQYF. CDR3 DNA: TGTGCCAGCAGCCGCCGGACCGAATCGGGGGAGCAGTACTTC.

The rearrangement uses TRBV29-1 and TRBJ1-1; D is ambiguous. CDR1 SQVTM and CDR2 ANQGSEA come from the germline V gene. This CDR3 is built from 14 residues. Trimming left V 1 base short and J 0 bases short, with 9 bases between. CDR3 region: CSVEGLLVNTEAFF. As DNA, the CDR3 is TGCAGCGTTGAAGGGCTTCTGGTGAACACTGAAGCTTTCTTT.

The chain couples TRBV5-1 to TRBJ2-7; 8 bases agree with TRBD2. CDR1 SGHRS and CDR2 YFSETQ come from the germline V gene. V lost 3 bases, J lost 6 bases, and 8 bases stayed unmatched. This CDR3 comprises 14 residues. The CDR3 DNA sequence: TGCGCCAGCAGCTCGGGACTAGGAGGTGGCGAGCAGTACTTC. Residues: CASSSGLGGGEQYF.

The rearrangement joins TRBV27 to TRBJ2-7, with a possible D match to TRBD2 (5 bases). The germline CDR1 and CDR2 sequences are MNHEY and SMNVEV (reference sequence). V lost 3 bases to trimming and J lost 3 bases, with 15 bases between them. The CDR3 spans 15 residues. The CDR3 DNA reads TGTGCCAGCAGTTTGGGAGCGGTGACCTTCTACGAGCAGTACTTC. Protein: CASSLGAVTFYEQYF.

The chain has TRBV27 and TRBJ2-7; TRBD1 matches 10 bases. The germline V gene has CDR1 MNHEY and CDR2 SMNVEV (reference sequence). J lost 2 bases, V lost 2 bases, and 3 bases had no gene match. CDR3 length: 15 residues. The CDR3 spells CASSLRDRGTYEQYF. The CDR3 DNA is TGTGCCAGCAGTTTACGGGACAGGGGAACCTACGAGCAGTACTTC.